These 9 T cell receptor beta chains came from one sample sequenced in a study of cytomegalovirus exposure and HLA in healthy donors. PCR employed 60 Vbeta and 13 Jbeta primers. TCRdb keeps only in-frame clones here, not all; method: immunoSEQ multiplex PCR. The sample records approximately 78,000 clones, over 50% being singletons. Input material: PBMCs. The receptors originated from a man aged 35-49 years in good health and CMV-seropositive.

The rearrangement uses TRBV6-1 and TRBJ2-5; 9 nucleotides align to TRBD2. V shed 4 bases, J shed 4 bases, and the junction held 7 bases outside the gene matches. Germline CDR1 and CDR2: MNHNS and SASEGT. The CDR3 loop spans 15 amino acids. CDR3 sequence: CASSAGGGGGETQYF. The DNA of the CDR3 is TGTGCCAGCAGTGCGGGCGGCGGGGGGGGAGAGACCCAGTACTTC.

This clone was seen once. The chain couples TRBV6-4 to TRBJ2-3; TRBD2 agrees at 13 bases. CDR1 MRHNA and CDR2 SNTAGT come from the germline V gene. The CDR3 runs to 16 residues. With V trimmed by 3 bases and J by 1 base, 1 base remained unmatched. CDR3 bases: TGTGCCAGCAGTGAAGGACTAGCGGGGGGCACAGATACGCAGTATTTT. It specifies CASSEGLAGGTDTQYF.

The chain combines TRBV5-4 with TRBJ2-1, with TRBD2 as a possible D gene (6 bases). Per germline, CDR1 SGHNT and CDR2 YYREEE (reference sequence). V lost 0 bases, J lost 7 bases, and 11 bases lay in between. The CDR3 covers 14 residues. CDR3 region: CASSLGGLPNEQFF. For the CDR3, the DNA is TGTGCCAGCAGCTTGGGGGGACTCCCGAATGAGCAGTTCTTC.

This chain joins TRBV4-2 and TRBJ2-1; D remains unclear. CDR1 is LGHNA and CDR2 is YNFKEQ in the germline V gene. This CDR3 region has 16 residues. Trimming cost V 5 bases and J 2 bases, with 16 bases left between them. CDR3 sequence: CASSAMPLLPYNEQFF. The CDR3 bases are TGTGCCAGCAGCGCCATGCCACTCCTTCCCTACAATGAGCAGTTCTTC.

The chain uses TRBV7-2 and TRBJ1-3; TRBD1 aligns across 7 bases. V lost 0 bases to trimming and J lost 2 bases; unmatched junction nucleotides: 4. Germline CDR1 reads SGHTA; CDR2 reads FQGNSA. CDR3 length equals 16 residues. The CDR3 loop reads CASSLASGTAGNTIYF. The CDR3 region has the DNA TGTGCCAGCAGCTTAGCCTCTGGGACAGCTGGAAACACCATATATTTT.

J is TRBJ2-3 and V is TRBV9, with 8 bases matching TRBD1. The CDR3 length is 16 residues. V gave up 3 bases and J gave up 1 base; unmatched junction bases: 7. Germline lookup yields CDR1 SGDLS and CDR2 YYNGEE. CDR3 in DNA: TGTGCCAGCAGCGCCCGCGGGACAGGTGGCACAGATACGCAGTATTTT. Its translation is CASSARGTGGTDTQYF.

The CDR3: CASSFIPGNTEAFF. For the CDR3, the DNA is TGCGCCAGCAGCTTTATACCGGGGAACACTGAAGCTTTCTTT. V usage is TRBV5-1 and J usage is TRBJ1-1, with no clear D. V was trimmed by 2 bases and J by 1 base, leaving 9 bases between them. This CDR3 region has 14 residues. The germline V gene encodes CDR1 SGHRS and CDR2 YFSETQ.

This chain connects TRBV20-1 to TRBJ2-7; a possible D gene is TRBD2 (6 bases). CDR3 length: 11 amino acids. Germline V gene sequence: CDR1 DFQATT, CDR2 SNEGSKA (reference sequence). V lost 5 bases and J 5 bases, leaving 10 bases between the germline ends. CDR3 sequence reads: CSAGGMNEQYF. CDR3 in DNA: TGCAGTGCTGGGGGGATGAACGAGCAGTACTTC.

This clone has a handful of counts. The chain links TRBV5-1 to TRBJ1-6; possibly TRBD1 for D (5 bases). The CDR3 spans 16 residues. V shed 3 bases and J shed 5 bases, with 15 bases lying between them. Germline-derived CDR1 and CDR2 are SGHRS and YFSETQ. The CDR3 is CASSSRPGTHNSPLHF. The CDR3 nucleotides read TGCGCCAGCAGCTCGCGCCCCGGGACTCATAATTCACCCCTCCACTTT. Drawing the rest from reference TRBV5-1 and TRBJ1-6, the complete variable domain is KAGVTQTPRYLIKTRGQQVTLSCSPISGHRSVSWYQQTPGQGLQFLFEYFSETQRNKGNFPGRFSGRQFSNSRSEMNVSTLELGDSALYLCASSSRPGTHNSPLHFGNGTRLTVT.